This T cell receptor (beta chain) appears in the sequencing data of a study of cytomegalovirus exposure and HLA in healthy donors. Concerning this clone: The antigen is unknown.

Findings and limits, study-wide: The study dropped some indistinguishable V segments, TRBV6-2 and TRBV6-3 among them.

The PCR made use of 60 Vbeta and 13 Jbeta primers. Clones were read by immunoSEQ multiplex PCR, and TCRdb kept only the in-frame ones, dropping some. The sample lists around 170,000 clones; more than 65% were seen once. Germline-derived CDR1 and CDR2 are SGHRS and YFSETQ. Unmatched junction bases numbered 5, after V lost 1 base and J lost 2 bases. The CDR3 covers 15 residues. V is TRBV5-1 and J is TRBJ2-5; TRBD1 aligns across 7 bases. What was sequenced was PBMCs. The source of this sequence is a woman aged 50 to 60 in good health and CMV-seronegative. The CDR3 reads CASSLLGQRQETQYF. CDR3 nucleotide sequence: TGCGCCAGCAGCTTGTTGGGACAGAGACAAGAGACCCAGTACTTC.